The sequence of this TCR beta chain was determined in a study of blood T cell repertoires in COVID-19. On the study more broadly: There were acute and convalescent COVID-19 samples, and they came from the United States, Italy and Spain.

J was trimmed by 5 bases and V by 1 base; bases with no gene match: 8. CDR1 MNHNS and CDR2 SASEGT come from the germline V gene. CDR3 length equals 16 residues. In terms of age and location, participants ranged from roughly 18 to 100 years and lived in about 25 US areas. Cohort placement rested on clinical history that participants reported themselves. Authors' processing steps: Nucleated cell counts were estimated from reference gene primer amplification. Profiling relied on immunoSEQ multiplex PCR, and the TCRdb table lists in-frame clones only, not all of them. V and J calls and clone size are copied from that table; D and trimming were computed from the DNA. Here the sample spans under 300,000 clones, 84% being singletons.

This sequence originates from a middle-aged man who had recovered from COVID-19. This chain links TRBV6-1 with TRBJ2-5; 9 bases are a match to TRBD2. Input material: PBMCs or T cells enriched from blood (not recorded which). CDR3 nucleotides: TGTGCCAGCAGTGAAGTCCCTAGCGGGGTGGGTGAGACCCAGTACTTC. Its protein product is CASSEVPSGVGETQYF.